This entry describes one TCR beta chain. CDR1 LGHDT and CDR2 YNNKEL come from the germline V gene (reference sequence). V gave up 4 bases and J gave up 2 bases; unmatched junction bases: 6. The CDR3 runs 16 residues. This specimen comes from a study of blood T cell repertoires in COVID-19. Study background: The United States, Italy and Spain supplied acute and convalescent COVID-19 samples. T cells, B-cell-depleted T cells, or PBMCs provided the cDNA or gDNA that served as material.

The authors' processing: Cell counts per sample came from amplifying reference gene primers. The repertoire was sequenced with immunoSEQ multiplex PCR; TCRdb's copy has only in-frame clones and lacks some. D and trimming were read from the DNA, whereas the V and J calls and clone size are those reported in that table. The data show fewer than 30,000 clones, more than 90% seen once. This chain connects TRBV3-1 (or the pseudogene TRBV3-2) to TRBJ2-3; 10 nucleotides match TRBD2. The source material was peripheral blood. This clonotype originated in a human donor in a cohort sampled during active COVID-19. The CDR3 loop reads CASSPVAGGVTDTQYF. CDR3 nucleotides: TGTGCCAGCAGCCCGGTAGCGGGGGGAGTCACAGATACGCAGTATTTT.